These T cell receptor beta chains were read from a single sample in a study of T cells in Graves' hyperthyroidism and ophthalmopathy. TCRdb independently ran MiXCR on the multiplex PCR reads; one entry per CDR3 protein. The top ten hold roughly 8% of the sample, which has 550,000 to 800,000 distinct CDR3 sequences, roughly 15% seen once. Material: blood. Source of these receptors: a man in his late teens or twenties with Graves' hyperthyroidism. Both conserved end residues are part of each CDR3. The D gene is left open where the match is weak. Where a row states a size, it is once, few, many or the class of an expanded clone; other rows omit it.

>TRBD1|NA|TRBV28|TRBJ2-1
TGTGCCAGCCTACCCGGGACAGGGTTGGATGAGCAGTTCTTC
CASLPGTGLDEQFF
>NA|NA|TRBV9|TRBJ1-3
TGTGCCAGCAGCACCCGGGGGAGCTCTGGAAACACCATATATTTT
CASSTRGSSGNTIYF
>NA|few|TRBV12-3/TRBV12-4|TRBJ1-5
TGTGCCAGCAGTTTGGCCGGTAAGGGCAATCAGCCCCAGCATTTT
CASSLAGKGNQPQHF
>TRBD2|NA|TRBV5-1|TRBJ2-1
TGCGCCAGCAGCTGGATGACTAGCGGTTCCAATGAGCAGTTCTTC
CASSWMTSGSNEQFF
>NA|many|TRBV30|TRBJ1-5
TGTGCCTGGAGTGGACTGAGCAATCAGCCCCAGCATTTT
CAWSGLSNQPQHF
>NA|NA|TRBV12-3/TRBV12-4|TRBJ2-2
TGTGCCAGCAGCCTAGATGCGGCTAGGGAGCTGTTTTTT
CASSLDAARELFF
>NA|few|TRBV20-1|TRBJ2-3
TGCAGTGCTGGGGCGCCTTGGGGGACAGATACGCAGTATTTT
CSAGAPWGTDTQYF
>NA|few|TRBV28|TRBJ2-7
TGTGCCAGCAGTTTATACAGGGACCTCTACGAGCAGTACTTC
CASSLYRDLYEQYF
>TRBD2|few|TRBV10-3|TRBJ2-7
TGTGCCATCAGCCCTAGGACTAGCGGGAACGAGCAGTACTTC
CAISPRTSGNEQYF
>TRBD2|few|TRBV12-3/TRBV12-4|TRBJ2-3
TGTGCCAGCAGTTTACGGCTAGCGGAAGGGGCAGATACGCAGTATTTT
CASSLRLAEGADTQYF
>NA|many|TRBV27|TRBJ1-5
TGTGCCAGCAGTTTATCAGGGGTGATTTGGGGAGAGGGCAATCAGCCCCAGCATTTT
CASSLSGVIWGEGNQPQHF
>NA|few|TRBV15|TRBJ2-2
TGTGCCACCAGCGGGGGCCGCGGGACCCGGAACACCGGGGAGCTGTTTTTT
CATSGGRGTRNTGELFF
>NA|NA|TRBV4-2|TRBJ2-5
TGTGCCAGCAGCCAAGACCACAAAGGGGCCGAGACCCAGTACTTC
CASSQDHKGAETQYF
>TRBD1|NA|TRBV12-3/TRBV12-4|TRBJ1-2
TGTGCCAGCAGTTCGTGGACAGGGGCCCATGGCTACACCTTC
CASSSWTGAHGYTF
>NA|NA|TRBV19|TRBJ1-2
TGTGCCAGTAGTATAGATCTCTTTGATGGCTACACCTTC
CASSIDLFDGYTF
>TRBD2|many|TRBV5-1|TRBJ2-7
TGCGCCAGCAGCTTGGTAGCGGGAGTGGTCTACGAGCAGTACTTC
CASSLVAGVVYEQYF
>NA|NA|TRBV18|TRBJ2-3
TGTGCCAGCTCACCCCAGGGGTGGCGGGAGAAAGGCACAGATACGCAGTATTTT
CASSPQGWREKGTDTQYF
>NA|NA|TRBV24-1|TRBJ1-1
TGTGCCACCAGTGATGCATCGGGAGATACTGAAGCTTTCTTT
CATSDASGDTEAFF
>NA|many|TRBV30|TRBJ1-1
TGTGCCTGGACCGGACCCAGTGAAGCTTTCTTT
CAWTGPSEAFF
>NA|few|TRBV5-1|TRBJ2-2
TGCGCCAGCAGCTTGGAAAGAACCAACACCGGGGAGCTGTTTTTT
CASSLERTNTGELFF
>TRBD2|many|TRBV18|TRBJ2-2
TGTGCCAGCTCACTCCTGAGCGGGATGACCGGGGAGCTGTTTTTT
CASSLLSGMTGELFF
>NA|few|TRBV5-6|TRBJ2-3
TGTGCCAGCAGCTTCCCGGGGGGCACAAATACGCAGTATTTT
CASSFPGGTNTQYF
>TRBD1|few|TRBV4-1|TRBJ1-2
TGCGCCAGCAGCCAGGAAAAACTCAGGGGGCATGGCTACACCTTC
CASSQEKLRGHGYTF
>NA|many|TRBV12-3/TRBV12-4|TRBJ2-3
TGTGCCAGCACCCCTATATGGGACACAGATACGCAGTATTTT
CASTPIWDTDTQYF
>TRBD1|NA|TRBV7-9|TRBJ2-7
TGTGCCAGCAGCTCCGACAGGGGATGGTACGAGCAGTACTTC
CASSSDRGWYEQYF
>NA|many|TRBV2|TRBJ1-4
TGTGCCAGCAGCGAAGACAGGAGGGATGAAAAACTGTTTTTT
CASSEDRRDEKLFF
>TRBD1|few|TRBV10-3|TRBJ2-7
TGTGCCATCAGGGACACAGGGGGCTCCTACGAGCAGTACTTC
CAIRDTGGSYEQYF
>NA|NA|TRBV27|TRBJ2-2
TGTGCCAGCAGTTCCACCCTACTAGGGAACACCGGGGAGCTGTTTTTT
CASSSTLLGNTGELFF
>NA|NA|TRBV6-2/TRBV6-3|TRBJ2-3
TGTGCCAGCAGGTTACGGAGGAGCACAGATACGCAGTATTTT
CASRLRRSTDTQYF
>NA|many|TRBV7-2|TRBJ1-5
TGTGCCAGCAGCCCCAGGACGGGCGGACATAGCAATCAGCCCCAGCATTTT
CASSPRTGGHSNQPQHF
>TRBD2|many|TRBV20-1|TRBJ2-7
TGCAGTGTTTCTAGCGGAGGAGCCTACGAGCAGTACTTC
CSVSSGGAYEQYF
>TRBD1|few|TRBV7-2|TRBJ2-7
TGTGCCAGCAGCCCGACAGGGGTCGCCTACGAGCAGTACTTC
CASSPTGVAYEQYF
>NA|NA|TRBV20-1|TRBJ2-3
TGCATGAGAGAGAGGAGTTTGGTAGATACGCAGTATTTT
CMRERSLVDTQYF
>NA|NA|TRBV7-9|TRBJ1-1
TGTGCCAGCAGCTGGAGACAGAACACTGAAGCTTTCTTT
CASSWRQNTEAFF
>NA|many|TRBV29-1|TRBJ1-1
TGCAGCGTTGACAGGAACACTGAAGCTTTCTTT
CSVDRNTEAFF
>NA|NA|TRBV27|TRBJ1-2
TGTGCCAGCAGTTTAACCCACTTGTCGGCCCACGATGGCTACACCTTC
CASSLTHLSAHDGYTF
>NA|NA|TRBV12-3/TRBV12-4|TRBJ2-5
TGTGCCAGCAGTTTACGGGACGCCGGTGGGGCCCAGTACTTC
CASSLRDAGGAQYF
>TRBD2|many|TRBV20-1|TRBJ2-2
TGCAGTGCTAGTGGACTAGCGGGAGGAGGGTACACCGGGGAGCTGTTTTTT
CSASGLAGGGYTGELFF
>NA|few|TRBV4-1|TRBJ1-5
TGCGCCAGCAGCCAAGAACGCGACATTGCTGGGCAGCCCCAGCATTTT
CASSQERDIAGQPQHF
>TRBD1|few|TRBV2|TRBJ1-5
TGTGCCAGCAGTGAAATGGGACAGCGCATAAATCAGCCCCAGCATTTT
CASSEMGQRINQPQHF
>TRBD1|many|TRBV18|TRBJ1-2
TGTGCCAGCTCATCGACAGGGGCACCTAACTATGGCTACACCTTC
CASSSTGAPNYGYTF
>NA|many|TRBV20-1|TRBJ2-7
TGCAGTGCTTTGCTCCGGGACCACTCCTACGAGCAGTACTTC
CSALLRDHSYEQYF
>NA|NA|TRBV18|TRBJ1-4
TGTGCCAGCTCACCACCCGGCGCTCGGCGGGATGAAAAACTGTTTTTT
CASSPPGARRDEKLFF
>NA|NA|TRBV14|TRBJ2-7
TGTGCCAGCAGCCTGGGCTCCGGGGAATACTCCTACGAGCAGTACTTC
CASSLGSGEYSYEQYF
>NA|many|TRBV28|TRBJ2-7
TGTGCCAGCAGTTTAGCGAAGGGAGCAACCTACGAGCAGTACTTC
CASSLAKGATYEQYF
>TRBD2|NA|TRBV7-2|TRBJ2-7
TGTGCCAGCCTAGGAGGCGGGAGGGATGCCGAGCAGTACTTC
CASLGGGRDAEQYF
>NA|few|TRBV12-3/TRBV12-4|TRBJ2-6
TGTGCCAGCAGGACCTCTGGGGCCAACGTCCTGACTTTC
CASRTSGANVLTF
>NA|NA|TRBV6-1|TRBJ2-6
TGTGCCAGCATTGAGGCCCTCTCTGGGGCCAACGTCCTGACTTTC
CASIEALSGANVLTF
>NA|many|TRBV15|TRBJ1-5
TGTGCCACCAGCAGCGCAGGGAACCCCCATCAGCCCCAGCATTTT
CATSSAGNPHQPQHF